Here is one TCR beta chain with its context. These data originate in a study of response to subunit inactivated influenza vaccine. TCRdb ran MiXCR on the RT-PCR reads and lists one entry per CDR3 protein. Here the sample spans more than 400,000 distinct CDR3 sequences, approximately 7.8% being singletons. CDR3 size: 15 residues. Germline V gene lookup returns CDR1 SNHLY and CDR2 FYNNEI. V was clipped by 0 bases and J by 7 bases, with 15 bases between them. The rearrangement links TRBV2 to TRBJ1-2, with D perhaps matching TRBD1 (6 bases). The receptor's source is a man between 50 and 70 years old who received an inactivated influenza vaccine. Material: PBMCs from blood, obtained less than 30 months after vaccination. The CDR3 here is CASSEAGRGTGGYTF. In DNA form, the CDR3 reads TGTGCCAGCAGTGAAGCGGGCAGGGGTACGGGTGGCTACACCTTC.